Here is one T cell receptor (beta chain) with its context. The data are from a study of tumor-infiltrating lymphocytes in oesophageal squamous cell carcinoma. One entry per CDR3 protein results from TCRdb running MiXCR on the PCR reads. The sample records roughly 20,000 distinct CDR3 sequences, 30% to 40% being singletons. The germline V gene encodes CDR1 SGHTA and CDR2 FQGNSA. CDR3 length equals 18 residues. Losses at the gene ends were 4 bases for V and 0 bases for J; bases not matched to a gene: 9. The specimen sequenced was esophageal tumor tissue. This clonotype originated in a male donor with esophageal squamous cell carcinoma. This chain joins TRBV7-2 and TRBJ2-7; 13 positions match TRBD2. The CDR3 DNA is TGTGCCAGCAGCTCCGGACTAGCGGGAGCGTCTATCTCCTACGAGCAGTACTTC. This sequence encodes CASSSGLAGASISYEQYF.